A selection of T cell receptor beta chains follows, all from one sample in a study of blood T cells in healthy people across ages. TCRdb used MiXCR to reprocess the 5' RACE reads, holding one entry per CDR3 protein. The table shows around 1,000,000 distinct CDR3 sequences, with around 25% occurring only once. These data were likewise used in another study, on T cells of mothers and their children.

The sequenced sample was blood. These receptors were collected from a girl aged 2 to 9 in good health. Each CDR3 is given with its conserved first and last residue. Not every row has a clone size; where given, it reads once, few, many or a size class.

clone size: .; J gene: .; V gene: TRBV2; CDR3 length: 13; CDR3 protein: CASSEANPGAQFF
clone size: .; J gene: TRBJ2-1; V gene: TRBV4-1; CDR3 length: 18; CDR3 protein: CASRDYRAPRRSYNEQFF
clone size: .; J gene: TRBJ1-1; V gene: TRBV2; CDR3 length: 17; CDR3 protein: CASSEVGGEGEDTEAFF
clone size: .; J gene: TRBJ2-2; V gene: TRBV9; CDR3 length: 12; CDR3 protein: CASGLSPGELFF
clone size: .; J gene: TRBJ1-1; V gene: TRBV5-5; CDR3 length: 13; CDR3 protein: CASSIDRATEAFF
clone size: .; J gene: TRBJ2-1; V gene: TRBV29-1; CDR3 length: 16; CDR3 protein: CSVEGPRSGGAREQFF
clone size: few; J gene: TRBJ2-2; V gene: TRBV7-9; CDR3 length: 11; CDR3 protein: CASFWAGELFF
clone size: many; J gene: TRBJ2-3; V gene: TRBV5-6; CDR3 length: 12; CDR3 protein: CASSLGLDTQYF
clone size: .; J gene: TRBJ2-7; V gene: TRBV20-1; CDR3 length: 11; CDR3 protein: CSASWGDEQYF
clone size: .; J gene: TRBJ1-1; V gene: TRBV13; CDR3 length: 13; CDR3 protein: CASSLRGTSEAFF
clone size: .; J gene: TRBJ1-2; V gene: TRBV20-1; CDR3 length: 16; CDR3 protein: CSAREGDSLTLYGYTF
clone size: .; J gene: TRBJ1-1; V gene: TRBV6-1; CDR3 length: 13; CDR3 protein: CASSAGSGTEAFF
clone size: few; J gene: TRBJ2-1; V gene: TRBV7-2; CDR3 length: 16; CDR3 protein: CASSLVATRVYNEQFF
clone size: .; J gene: TRBJ2-7; V gene: TRBV6-2/TRBV6-3; CDR3 length: 13; CDR3 protein: CASKKGEIYEQYF
clone size: few; J gene: TRBJ2-7; V gene: TRBV2; CDR3 length: 15; CDR3 protein: CASRTTGGRSYEQYF